A selection of T cell receptor beta chains follows, all from one sample in a study of T cell repertoires in cytomegalovirus infection. TCRdb itself ran the reads through MiXCR, one entry per CDR3 protein. The table lists 250,000 to 300,000 distinct CDR3 sequences, around 9% of them singletons. Sequencing was done on a sample of PBMCs. All receptors come from a human donor in good health (CMV status not recorded). Some clones in this sample may be carry-over from other donors' samples. The CDR3 runs from the conserved cysteine through the conserved F or W. The D gene is left open where the match is weak. The listing skips clone size in some rows; elsewhere it reads once, few, many or a size class.

CDR3aa | CDR3nt | j_gene | abundance | d_gene | v_gene
CAISLFSGGADTQYF | TGTGCCATCAGCCTTTTCAGCGGGGGTGCAGATACGCAGTATTTT | TRBJ2-3 | few | TRBD2 | TRBV10-3
CASSETGFTNYGYTF | TGTGCCAGCAGCGAGACAGGATTCACTAACTATGGCTACACCTTC | TRBJ1-2 | many | NA | TRBV12-3/TRBV12-4
CSAAAEQETQYF | TGCAGTGCCGCAGCGGAGCAAGAGACCCAGTACTTC | TRBJ2-5 | many | NA | TRBV20-1
CASSLELAAKNEQFF | TGTGCCAGCAGCTTAGAACTAGCGGCGAAAAATGAGCAGTTCTTC | TRBJ2-1 | few | TRBD2 | TRBV7-2
CASSLRHGDLNTEAFF | TGTGCCAGCAGTCTGCGACATGGCGATTTGAACACTGAAGCTTTCTTT | TRBJ1-1 | many | NA | TRBV12-3/TRBV12-4
CASSFGGAGETQYF | TGTGCCAGCAGCTTCGGGGGGGCAGGAGAGACCCAGTACTTC | TRBJ2-5 | many | TRBD2 | TRBV7-2
CASSPGQRSGGYTF | TGTGCCAGCAGCCCAGGACAGCGCTCGGGTGGCTACACCTTC | TRBJ1-2 | NA | NA | TRBV28
CASSLAPDSTNEQFF | TGTGCCAGCAGCTTAGCACCGGACAGTACCAATGAGCAGTTCTTC | TRBJ2-1 | many | NA | TRBV7-2
CASSELTSGSYEQYF | TGTGCCAGCAGTGAGTTGACTAGCGGTTCCTACGAGCAGTACTTC | TRBJ2-7 | few | TRBD2 | TRBV2
CASSLDVAGRQETQYF | TGCGCCAGCAGCTTGGATGTAGCGGGGCGACAAGAGACCCAGTACTTC | TRBJ2-5 | few | TRBD2 | TRBV5-1
CSAILDSYEQYF | TGCAGTGCCATTCTCGACAGCTACGAGCAGTACTTC | TRBJ2-7 | NA | NA | TRBV20-1
CASSLDRGSSTQYF | TGTGCCAGCAGTTTGGACAGGGGGTCATCGACCCAGTACTTC | TRBJ2-5 | many | TRBD1 | TRBV28
CASSLGVGGFYEQYF | TGTGCCAGCAGCTTAGGGGTAGGTGGGTTCTACGAGCAGTACTTC | TRBJ2-7 | many | NA | TRBV7-2
CASSIASLRGPYSYNEQFF | TGTGCCAGTAGTATAGCGTCTCTGCGGGGGCCCTACTCCTACAATGAGCAGTTCTTC | TRBJ2-1 | many | NA | TRBV19
CASTWGASGGYEQYF | TGTGCCAGCACCTGGGGCGCTAGCGGGGGCTACGAGCAGTACTTC | TRBJ2-7 | many | TRBD2 | TRBV12-3/TRBV12-4
CASSPLGQGFLITEAFF | TGTGCCAGCTCACCCTTGGGACAGGGTTTCCTGATCACTGAAGCTTTCTTT | TRBJ1-1 | few | TRBD1 | TRBV18
CASSLWQFGRFGSPLHF | TGTGCCAGCAGTTTATGGCAATTTGGCCGGTTTGGGTCACCCCTCCACTTT | TRBJ1-6 | few | NA | TRBV28